What follows are 18 T cell receptor beta chains derived from one specimen sequenced in a study of cytomegalovirus exposure and HLA in healthy donors. Sequencing used immunoSEQ multiplex PCR; TCRdb keeps in-frame clones, though not all of them. The data show under 300,000 clones, around 85% seen once. Sequences were obtained from PBMCs. The receptors shown here come from a woman aged 25 to 39 in good health and CMV-seropositive.

The chain joins TRBV10-3 to TRBJ1-2; TRBD1 is a possible D gene (5 bases). From germline, CDR1 is ENHRY and CDR2 SYGVKD. There are 15 residues in the CDR3. V lost 3 bases and J lost 4, with 15 bases in between. The CDR3 loop is CAISEPPGRGYGYTF. The CDR3 coding sequence is TGTGCCATCAGTGAACCCCCAGGGAGGGGCTATGGCTACACCTTC.

This clone appeared once. The V gene is TRBV5-4, the J gene TRBJ2-1; 9 nucleotides line up with TRBD2. CDR1 is SGHNT and CDR2 is YYREEE in the germline V gene (reference sequence). V gave up 5 bases and J gave up 8 bases; unmatched junction bases: 8. CDR3 size: 14 residues. CDR3 sequence (DNA): TGTGCCAGCAGGAGACTAGCGGCGAGGGATGAGCAGTTCTTC. Translation gives CASRRLAARDEQFF.

The chain couples TRBV29-1 to TRBJ2-7; 9 bases align to TRBD1. V lost 3 bases and J lost 4; bases outside the gene matches: 7. The CDR3 is 14 amino acids. The germline V gene has CDR1 SQVTM and CDR2 ANQGSEA. This CDR3 is CSVDNRGRGYEQYF. In DNA form, the CDR3 reads TGCAGCGTTGATAACAGGGGGCGCGGGTACGAGCAGTACTTC.

In this sample, this clone turned up once. The J gene is TRBJ1-2, the V gene TRBV4-1; TRBD1 aligns across 10 bases. V trimming: 4 bases; J trimming: 5 bases; junction bases outside the gene matches: 7. Germline assignment: CDR1 MGHRA and CDR2 YSYEKL. The CDR3 is 15 amino acids. The CDR3 DNA reads TGCGCCAGCAGCCCGGACAGGGGGGCGGTTTATGGCTACACCTTC. Translation: CASSPDRGAVYGYTF.

The chain joins TRBV14 to TRBJ2-5; weak D call: TRBD2 (5 bases). With 0 bases removed from V and 5 bases from J, the gap between germline ends came to 7 bases. From germline, CDR1 is SGHDN and CDR2 FVKESK. The CDR3 has 13 amino acids. CDR3 sequence reads: CASSQDSGETQYF. The CDR3 coding sequence is TGTGCCAGCAGCCAAGACTCGGGGGAGACCCAGTACTTC. Based on the CDR3 plus reference TRBV14 and TRBJ2-5, the full variable domain is EAGVTQFPSHSVIEKGQTVTLRCDPISGHDNLYWYRRVMGKEIKFLLHFVKESKQDESGMPNNRFLAERTGGTYSTLKVQPAELEDSGVYFCASSQDSGETQYFGPGTRLLVL.

This clone was seen a single time. The rearrangement links TRBV28 to TRBJ2-2; TRBD2 agrees at 7 bases. Losses at the gene ends were 3 bases for V and 2 bases for J; bases not matched to a gene: 12. The CDR3 contains 18 residues. CDR1 is MDHEN and CDR2 is SYDVKM in the germline V gene. The CDR3 loop is CASSLYGGGSINTGELFF. The CDR3 coding sequence is TGTGCCAGCAGTTTGTATGGTGGCGGGAGTATAAACACCGGGGAGCTGTTTTTT.

The V call is TRBV29-1, the J call TRBJ2-7; 8 positions agree with TRBD2. CDR1 and CDR2 (germline): SQVTM, ANQGSEA. This CDR3 has 16 amino acids. The J segment lost 3 bases and the V segment lost 5 bases, leaving 15 bases of the junction unmatched. In DNA, the CDR3 is TGCAGCGTTAGGGTTCTGCGGGAGGTGGCGGGCTACGAGCAGTACTTC. The encoded protein is CSVRVLREVAGYEQYF.

The chain is built from TRBV4-1 and TRBJ2-7, with 7 bases matching TRBD2. Trimming at V came to 1 base and at J to 3 bases, leaving 3 bases not matched to a gene. The germline CDR1 and CDR2 sequences are MGHRA and YSYEKL. This CDR3 has 14 residues. The CDR3 loop is CASSQGEGNYEQYF. The CDR3 coding sequence is TGCGCCAGCAGCCAAGGGGAGGGGAACTACGAGCAGTACTTC.

This sequence joins TRBV18 and TRBJ2-5; maybe TRBD2 (6 bases). Germline CDR1 reads KGHSH; CDR2 reads LQKENI. The CDR3 runs 13 residues. Trimming shortened V by 8 bases and J by 1 base, and 11 bases separated the two germline ends. The chain's CDR3 is CASLTGGQETQYF. CDR3 in DNA: TGTGCCAGCCTCACCGGGGGCCAAGAGACCCAGTACTTC.

Here the CDR3 DNA reads TGCGCCAGCTCCGGACAGGACACAGATACGCAGTATTTT. This gives the protein CASSGQDTDTQYF. V and J are TRBV5-1 and TRBJ2-3; 7 bases are a match to TRBD1. This CDR3 region has 13 residues. Germline trimming cut 7 bases from V and 2 bases from J; bases unmatched to any gene: 4. Germline CDR1 is SGHRS and CDR2 is YFSETQ.

The chain carries TRBV29-1 and TRBJ2-2, with D maybe TRBD1 (5 bases). CDR1 SQVTM and CDR2 ANQGSEA come from the germline V gene. CDR3 length equals 13 residues. Deletions cut 7 bases from V and 1 base from J, with 10 bases between. The DNA for the CDR3 is TGCAGCGGGGGCAGGGAGAACACCGGGGAGCTGTTTTTT. Protein product: CSGGRENTGELFF.

The rearrangement joins TRBV27 to TRBJ2-5, with 7 bases matching TRBD1. V gave up 4 bases and J gave up 1 base; unmatched junction bases: 6. The CDR3 consists of 15 residues. Germline CDR1 MNHEY, CDR2 SMNVEV (reference sequence). This CDR3 reads CASSSHRGAQETQYF. Written as DNA, the CDR3 is TGTGCCAGCAGTTCCCACAGGGGAGCCCAAGAGACCCAGTACTTC.

V gene TRBV5-4 combines with J gene TRBJ1-2; TRBD1 is a possible D gene (5 bases). The CDR3 loop spans 14 amino acids. Germline V gene sequence: CDR1 SGHNT, CDR2 YYREEE (reference sequence). V lost 0 bases to trimming and J lost 2 bases, with 8 bases between them. This CDR3 is CASSLDPGNYGYTF. The CDR3 DNA reads as TGTGCCAGCAGCTTGGACCCAGGGAACTATGGCTACACCTTC. Variable domain in full (rest from reference TRBV5-4 and TRBJ1-2): ETGVTQSPTHLIKTRGQQVTLRCSSQSGHNTVSWYQQALGQGPQFIFQYYREEENGRGNFPPRFSGLQFPNYSSELNVNALELDDSALYLCASSLDPGNYGYTFGSGTRLTVV.

The sample holds a few counts of this clone. The V gene is TRBV6-1, the J gene TRBJ1-2; TRBD1 matches 7 bases. Germline CDR1 is MNHNS and CDR2 is SASEGT. Germline trimming cut 4 bases from V and 4 bases from J; bases unmatched to any gene: 3. The CDR3 is made up of 13 amino acids. CDR3 residues: CASSAEGAYGYTF. The CDR3 nucleotides read TGTGCCAGCAGTGCGGAGGGGGCCTATGGCTACACCTTC.

The genes are TRBV7-9 and TRBJ2-7; 7 nucleotides line up with TRBD1. Germline assignment: CDR1 SEHNR and CDR2 FQNEAQ (reference sequence). V trimming: 4 bases; J trimming: 6 bases; junction bases outside the gene matches: 9. The CDR3 contains 14 residues. In DNA, the CDR3 is TGTGCCAGCAGCTCAGAGACAGGGCCCCTCGAGCAGTACTTC. Translation gives CASSSETGPLEQYF.

The chain is built from TRBV5-1 and TRBJ1-2, with 8 nucleotides matching TRBD1. The V segment lost 2 bases and the J segment 5 bases; nucleotides outside the gene matches: 5. Germline values: CDR1 SGHRS, CDR2 YFSETQ. The CDR3 totals 14 residues. CDR3 bases: TGCGCCAGCAGCTTCGGACAGGGAGGATATGGCTACACCTTC. Protein sequence: CASSFGQGGYGYTF.

The chain joins TRBV28 to TRBJ1-4, with TRBD1 matching 7 bases. J lost 5 bases, V lost 6 bases, and 9 bases had no gene match. The germline CDR1 and CDR2 sequences are MDHEN and SYDVKM. The CDR3 runs 15 residues. For the CDR3, the DNA is TGTGCCAGCAGCAGCCTCCGGGACAGAAATGAAAAACTGTTTTTT. Its translation: CASSSLRDRNEKLFF. Filled out from reference TRBV28 and TRBJ1-4, the complete variable domain reads DVKVTQSSRYLVKRTGEKVFLECVQDMDHENMFWYRQDPGLGLRLIYFSYDVKMKEKGDIPEGYSVSREKKERFSLILESASTNQTSMYLCASSSLRDRNEKLFFGSGTQLSVL.

This chain joins TRBV10-3 and TRBJ2-5; 7 nucleotides agree with TRBD2. Germline V gives CDR1 ENHRY, CDR2 SYGVKD. The CDR3 extends over 17 amino acids. Trimming took 0 bases from V and 4 from J; bases not matched to a gene: 11. The DNA for the CDR3 is TGTGCCATCAGTGAGTCGTGGCTCTTGGGAGGGAGAGAGACCCAGTACTTC. It translates to CAISESWLLGGRETQYF.